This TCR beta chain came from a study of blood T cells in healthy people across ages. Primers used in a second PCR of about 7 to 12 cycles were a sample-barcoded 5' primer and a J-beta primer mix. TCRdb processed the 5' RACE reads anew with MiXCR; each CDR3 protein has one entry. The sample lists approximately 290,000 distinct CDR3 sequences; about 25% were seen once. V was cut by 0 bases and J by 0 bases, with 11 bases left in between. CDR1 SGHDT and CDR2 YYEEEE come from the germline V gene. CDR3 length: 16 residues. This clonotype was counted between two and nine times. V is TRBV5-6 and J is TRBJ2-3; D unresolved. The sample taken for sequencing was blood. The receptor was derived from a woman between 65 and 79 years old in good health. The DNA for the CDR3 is TGTGCCAGCAGCTTGGCCCTCCAGCCCAGCACAGATACGCAGTATTTT. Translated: CASSLALQPSTDTQYF.